The 27 T cell receptor beta chains listed next were all sequenced from one sample in a study of OX40 agonist ivuxolimab in advanced cancers. Method: immunoSEQ multiplex PCR; TCRdb's copy keeps in-frame clones and lacks some. This repertoire shows more than 20,000 clones, roughly 83% found once; its top ten account for around 50%. The input for sequencing was CD4+ or CD8+ T cells sorted from blood, taken in a trial of the OX40 agonist ivuxolimab. The source of these receptors is an adult with an advanced solid tumor such as melanoma, head and neck, liver or kidney cancer.

The J gene is TRBJ2-1, the V gene TRBV11-3; 7 bases are a match to TRBD2. The CDR3 runs to 17 residues. Germline assignment: CDR1 SGHNT and CDR2 YENEEA. J lost 1 base, V lost 5 bases, and 11 bases had no gene match. In DNA, the CDR3 is TGTGCCAGCAGCGACCCAGGCGGGAGTGGGTCCTACAATGAGCAGTTCTTC. Its translation is CASSDPGGSGSYNEQFF.

The chain couples TRBV15 to TRBJ2-5; 8 bases are shared with TRBD1. This CDR3 region has 13 residues. Trimming cost V 7 bases and J 2 bases; bases outside gene matches: 3. CDR1 and CDR2 (germline): LNHNV, YYDKDF (reference sequence). The chain's CDR3 is CATTTGAQETQYF. For the CDR3, the DNA is TGTGCCACCACGACAGGGGCGCAAGAGACCCAGTACTTC. The variable domain in full, with the rest retrieved from reference TRBV15 and TRBJ2-5, is DAMVIQNPRYQVTQFGKPVTLSCSQTLNHNVMYWYQQKSSQAPKLLFHYYDKDFNNEADTPDNFQSRRPNTSFCFLDIRSPGLGDTAMYLCATTTGAQETQYFGPGTRLLVL.

This rearrangement joins TRBV9 to TRBJ2-3; D is unclear. Deletions cut 4 bases from V and 6 bases from J, with 9 bases between. The CDR3 spans 12 residues. The germline CDR1 and CDR2 sequences are SGDLS and YYNGEE. CDR3 sequence reads: CASSPSEDTQYF. The CDR3 DNA reads TGTGCCAGCAGCCCTTCGGAGGATACGCAGTATTTT.

In its sample, this clone was seen once. The V gene is TRBV27, the J gene TRBJ2-7; 9 bases line up with TRBD2. Germline V gene lookup returns CDR1 MNHEY and CDR2 SMNVEV (reference sequence). The V segment lost 6 bases and the J segment 7 bases; nucleotides outside the gene matches: 7. The CDR3 length is 13 residues. In nucleotides, the CDR3 is TGTGCCAGCAGGGGACTAGCAACTATGGAGCAGTACTTC. Amino acid sequence: CASRGLATMEQYF.

This sequence joins TRBV2 and TRBJ2-1; D is unclear. The V gene lost 1 base and the J gene lost 6 bases, with 7 bases spanning the gap. This CDR3 spans 13 amino acids. In germline, CDR1 is SNHLY, CDR2 FYNNEI. The CDR3, as DNA: TGTGCCAGCAGTGAAGAGACCCTCAATGAGCAGTTCTTC. It encodes CASSEETLNEQFF.

The V call is TRBV6-6, the J call TRBJ1-1; D is perhaps TRBD1 (5 bases). Germline V gene lookup returns CDR1 MNHNY and CDR2 SVGAGI (reference sequence). The CDR3 has 14 residues. Trimming cost V 2 bases and J 1 base, with 8 bases left between them. The CDR3 spells CASSYRDRNTEAFF. The CDR3 DNA reads TGTGCCAGCAGTTACAGAGACAGGAACACTGAAGCTTTCTTT.

The chain couples TRBV19 to TRBJ2-1; 12 bases line up with TRBD2. CDR3 length: 17 amino acids. CDR1 and CDR2 (germline): LNHDA, SQIVND (reference sequence). V dropped 9 bases and J dropped 4; count of bases not matched to a gene: 13. CDR3: CASTVSSGGALYNEQFF. The CDR3 DNA reads as TGTGCCAGCACTGTTTCTAGCGGGGGGGCATTGTACAATGAGCAGTTCTTC. Based on the CDR3 plus reference TRBV19 and TRBJ2-1, the full variable domain is DGGITQSPKYLFRKEGQNVTLSCEQNLNHDAMYWYRQDPGQGLRLIYYSQIVNDFQKGDIAEGYSVSREKKESFPLTVTSAQKNPTAFYLCASTVSSGGALYNEQFFGPGTRLTVL.

The chain joins TRBV19 to TRBJ1-3; D call uncertain. The CDR3 runs to 15 residues. V was trimmed by 2 bases and J by 0 bases, leaving 8 bases between them. Germline loops: CDR1 LNHDA, CDR2 SQIVND (reference sequence). CDR3 loop: CASSIFLGSGNTIYF. In DNA, the CDR3 is TGTGCCAGTAGTATATTTTTGGGCTCTGGAAACACCATATATTTT.

This chain connects TRBV28 to TRBJ2-7; TRBD1 matches at 7 bases. V shed 1 base and J 5 bases; nucleotides not matched to a gene: 8. Per germline, CDR1 MDHEN and CDR2 SYDVKM. There are 15 residues in the CDR3. CDR3 bases: TGTGCCAGCAGTTTATACCCGGGACAGCTCCACGAGCAGTACTTC. Protein sequence: CASSLYPGQLHEQYF.

The chain is built from TRBV5-3 and TRBJ1-2; D not resolved. TRBV5-3 is classed as an ORF, of uncertain function. Trimming cost V 4 bases and J 4 bases, with 17 bases left between them. This CDR3 has 15 residues. The CDR3, as DNA: TGTGCCAGAAGCCCGGTGCAGGCGGAGGGCTATGGCTACACCTTC. Encoded protein: CARSPVQAEGYGYTF.

This chain connects TRBV7-9 to TRBJ2-1; the D is unclear. The CDR3 contains 15 residues. V was pared by 4 bases and J by 5 bases, with 15 bases between. CDR1 and CDR2 (germline): SEHNR, FQNEAQ (reference sequence). The CDR3 DNA reads TGTGCCAGCAGCTCGTCCTTGGAACAACACAATGAGCAGTTCTTC. It specifies CASSSSLEQHNEQFF.

This clone was detected only once. The DNA for the CDR3 is TGCGCCAGCAGCCAAGAGCCCCCCCCACTAGCGGGACGCGACAATGAGCAGTTCTTC. This encodes CASSQEPPPLAGRDNEQFF. This chain links TRBV4-1 with TRBJ2-1; 10 positions agree with TRBD2. The germline V gene has CDR1 MGHRA and CDR2 YSYEKL. Trimming cost V 0 bases and J 5 bases; bases outside gene matches: 13. This CDR3 region has 19 residues.

This sequence joins TRBV5-6 and TRBJ1-1, with a possible D match to TRBD1 (5 bases). Germline V gives CDR1 SGHDT, CDR2 YYEEEE. The CDR3 is made up of 13 amino acids. Trimming stripped 5 bases from V and 7 bases from J, with 15 bases between. This chain's CDR3 is CASRMGQQIEAFF. The CDR3 region has the DNA TGTGCCAGCAGAATGGGGCAGCAAATTGAAGCTTTCTTT.

The CDR3 bases are TGCGCCAGCAGCTTGGCCGGGGGCCGGAACACTGAAGCTTTCTTT. Translated, it gives CASSLAGGRNTEAFF. This chain connects TRBV5-1 to TRBJ1-1; TRBD1 might be the D (6 bases). Trimming stripped 0 bases from V and 1 base from J, with 10 bases between. The CDR3 extends over 15 amino acids. Germline loops: CDR1 SGHRS, CDR2 YFSETQ.

The chain recombines TRBV5-6 with TRBJ1-4, with 12 bases matching TRBD1. In germline, CDR1 is SGHDT, CDR2 YYEEEE. V lost 0 bases, J lost 2 bases, and 2 bases stayed unmatched. The CDR3 runs 17 residues. The CDR3 nucleotides are TGTGCCAGCAGCTTGGTGGGACAGGGGGCGACTAATGAAAAACTGTTTTTT. Its protein product is CASSLVGQGATNEKLFF.

The V gene is TRBV27, the J gene TRBJ1-5, with D tentatively TRBD1 (5 bases). Germline V lookup: CDR1 MNHEY, CDR2 SMNVEV (reference sequence). V was trimmed by 4 bases and J by 7 bases, leaving 14 bases between them. The CDR3 is 14 amino acids. CDR3 sequence: CASSSGGAGQPQHF. The CDR3 DNA follows: TGTGCCAGCAGTTCCGGGGGTGCCGGCCAGCCCCAGCATTTT.

The chain carries TRBV5-6 and TRBJ2-2, with no clear D. Germline values: CDR1 SGHDT, CDR2 YYEEEE. CDR3 length equals 12 residues. V was clipped by 2 bases and J by 6 bases, with 5 bases between them. CDR3 in amino acids: CASSFGAGELFF. CDR3 sequence (DNA): TGTGCCAGCAGCTTTGGGGCCGGGGAGCTGTTTTTT.

This chain connects TRBV28 to TRBJ2-5, with D tentatively TRBD1 or TRBD2 (5 bases each). From germline, CDR1 is MDHEN and CDR2 SYDVKM. V was clipped by 3 bases and J by 1 base, with 6 bases between them. CDR3 length: 13 amino acids. The CDR3 region has the DNA TGTGCCAGCAGTTTGGGGACCCAAGAGACCCAGTACTTC. Protein sequence: CASSLGTQETQYF.

A word on this clone: At one end, the junction sequence differs from germline, possibly due to a read error. This CDR3 is also generated by other DNA sequences in the sample. V gene TRBV27 combines with J gene TRBJ2-1; TRBD2 aligns across 11 bases. This CDR3 is built from 15 residues. Germline-derived CDR1 and CDR2 are MNHEY and SMNVEV (reference sequence). As DNA, the CDR3 is TGTGCCAGCAGTCCCGGGACTAGCGGCTACAATGAGCAATTCTTC. Amino acid sequence: CASSPGTSGYNEQFF.

This clone was counted once. The chain is built from TRBV9 and TRBJ2-1; 8 bases agree with TRBD2. V lost 4 bases and J lost 4; bases outside the gene matches: 10. The CDR3 is 16 amino acids. The germline gives CDR1 SGDLS, CDR2 YYNGEE. The chain's CDR3 is CASSPGTRPLYNEQFF. The CDR3 nucleotides are TGTGCCAGCAGCCCTGGGACTAGGCCACTTTACAATGAGCAGTTCTTC.

The J gene is TRBJ2-7, the V gene TRBV21-1; TRBD1 was called by the table and not checked on the DNA. TRBV21-1 constitutes a pseudogene. The CDR3 extends over 16 amino acids. CDR3 amino acids: CASPRAGDRSSYEQYF. CDR3 in DNA: TGTGCCAGCCCCAGGGCAGGGGACCGGAGCTCCTACGAGCAGTACTTC.

This clone has just a few counts. V is TRBV10-1 and J is TRBJ2-1; either TRBD1 or TRBD2 may supply D (5 bases each). Trimming stripped 0 bases from V and 4 bases from J, with 16 bases between. CDR1 is WNHNN, CDR2 SYGVQD, per germline (reference sequence). CDR3 length equals 17 residues. This CDR3 reads CASSESRGVNRYNEQFF. The CDR3, as DNA: TGCGCCAGCAGTGAGTCGCGAGGGGTAAACCGGTACAATGAGCAGTTCTTC.

V is TRBV11-2 and J is TRBJ2-7; the D call may be TRBD1 or TRBD2 (5 bases each). From germline, CDR1 is SGHAT and CDR2 FQNNGV. V lost 8 bases to trimming and J lost 1 base, with 6 bases between them. The CDR3 spans 11 residues. DNA for the CDR3: TGTGCCAGCGGGGGTTCCTACGAGCAGTACTTC. Translating gives CASGGSYEQYF.

The chain recombines TRBV19 with TRBJ2-1; the match to TRBD2 covers 14 bases. V trimming: 7 bases; J trimming: 10 bases; junction bases outside the gene matches: 18. The CDR3 runs 18 residues. Germline assignment: CDR1 LNHDA and CDR2 SQIVND (reference sequence). CDR3: CASTSIPGPGLAGEEQFF. CDR3 DNA: TGTGCCAGTACCTCAATTCCAGGCCCGGGACTAGCGGGAGAAGAGCAGTTCTTC.

The chain carries TRBV5-4 and TRBJ1-1; 7 nucleotides line up with TRBD1. The CDR3 loop spans 15 amino acids. Germline loops: CDR1 SGHNT, CDR2 YYREEE (reference sequence). Trimming removed 4 bases from V and 6 bases from J; junction bases left unmatched: 12. The CDR3 DNA reads as TGTGCCAGCAGCGCCGACAGGGACGGGTACCCTGAAGCTTTCTTT. This translates into CASSADRDGYPEAFF.

The genes are TRBV11-3 and TRBJ2-1, with D tentatively TRBD2 (6 bases). The germline V gene has CDR1 SGHNT and CDR2 YENEEA. The CDR3 sequence is 16 residues long. V was trimmed by 6 bases and J by 5 bases, leaving 20 bases between them. Written as DNA, the CDR3 is TGTGCCAGCAGTCCGACGCGCGGGACGGCCAACAATGAGCAGTTCTTC. Translating it yields CASSPTRGTANNEQFF. Based on the CDR3 plus reference TRBV11-3 and TRBJ2-1, the full variable domain is EAGVVQSPRYKIIEKKQPVAFWCNPISGHNTLYWYLQNLGQGPELLIRYENEEAVDDSQLPKDRFSAERLKGVDSTLKIQPAELGDSAVYLCASSPTRGTANNEQFFGPGTRLTVL.

The rearrangement joins TRBV7-2 to TRBJ1-5; no clear D. Trimming pared 5 bases from V and 0 bases from J, leaving 8 bases between. The CDR3 is made up of 14 amino acids. Germline values: CDR1 SGHTA, CDR2 FQGNSA. The CDR3 nucleotides read TGTGCCAGCAGCCTGAGTAATAGCAATCAGCCCCAGCATTTT. Its protein product is CASSLSNSNQPQHF. The full variable domain, its missing parts supplied by reference TRBV7-2 and TRBJ1-5, is GAGVSQSPSNKVTEKGKDVELRCDPISGHTALYWYRQSLGQGLEFLIYFQGNSAPDKSGLPSDRFSAERTGGSVSTLTIQRTQQEDSAVYLCASSLSNSNQPQHFGDGTRLSIL.